This T cell receptor (beta chain) originates from a study of long-term antiretroviral therapy in people with HIV (dated by TCRdb to the early 2020s). About the investigation overall: The earliest samples were collected approximately a decade before the 2015 WHO recommendation for immediate ART, a period when ART was typically delayed until CD4 counts fell. No cross-contamination during QIAcube processing was seen in test extractions of a monoclonal T-cell line run alongside 25 to 35 polyclonal samples. A total of 150 to 200 cryopreserved PBMC samples were contributed to the cohort by 30 adults with confirmed HIV infection, with samples collected serially over a mean of approximately six years (range 1-12). Of the 30 participants with HIV, 10 to 11 were female. A retrospective serial study tested whether changes in peripheral blood TRB repertoire composition and diversity were associated with ART initiation and durable HIV suppression. Overall study results and their limits: Compared with controls, HIV repertoires had narrower CDR3 length ranges, and the network structure pointed to an antigen-experienced repertoire that shifted only slightly toward naive after ART. Because PBMC availability was limited, only the TCR beta chain was sequenced, with no alpha chain pairing. ART initiation was associated with a significant increase in TRB diversity, but diversity stayed significantly below transplant donor controls even after long-term ART. Samples dated from the mid-2000s to the late 2010s, and the ART regimens used may be less effective than current ones. No data were available on ART adherence, viral resistance or therapy changes, limiting inferences about post-ART repertoire changes. Because cell numbers in pre-ART samples were limited, unsorted PBMC were profiled instead of sorted CD4+ and CD8+ T cells. At every time point, the repertoire was dominated by expanded TRB clones first identified before ART initiation, although this dominance fluctuated and, in many PLHIV, declined after ART.

The immunoSEQ hsTCRB v3.0 assay was used at survey level resolution to sequence the TRB variable region. The targeted TRB sequencing depth was roughly 40,000-55,000 T-cell genomes per sample. An Illumina MiSeq with a v3 150-cycle kit was used to sequence the pooled TRB libraries. In the paper's pipeline: Repertoire analysis was performed in R inside a reproducible Nextflow workflow that covered QC, data transformation and analysis. LymphoSeq2, an R package for exploring AIRR-Seq data, was used to implement custom analyses. After excluding several samples that yielded fewer than 5000 total TRB sequences, roughly 190 HIV repertoires remained for analysis. Among the roughly 190 retained HIV repertoires, fewer than 65 were collected before ART initiation and more than 120 after ART initiation. Repertoires were downsampled to 5000 TRB nucleotide sequences, and summary statistics were averaged over 100 downsampling iterations. Only TRB sequences with CDR3 regions of at least seven amino acids were retained for analysis. Diversity was assessed using a clonality score derived from Shannon entropy and using the Gini coefficient. In the repertoire networks, any two of the top 5000 CDR3 amino acid sequences were connected whenever the two sequences differed by an edit distance of one. For TRB CDR3 amino acid sequences, GLIPH2 was used to predict antigen specificity groups and MHC restriction. CDR3 amino acid sequences were matched against VDJdb and McPAS-TCR to flag known CMV, EBV, HIV or tissue antigen associations. Pre-ART, post-ART and control groups were compared with Wilcoxon signed-rank tests and Holm-Bonferroni correction. This is the immuneACCESS table as TCRdb keeps it, with only in-frame sequences that have V and J called. A part of the clones is gone; compared with another copy, unresolved V genes explain less than half, and the rest is unexplained. D and trimming come from the DNA, and the V and J calls and clone size come from that table. The sample profile shows tens of thousands of clones; about 84% of them were found once. Jointly, the top ten make up roughly 18% of the sample.

Participants were included only if at least one PBMC sample before ART initiation and at least two post-ART samples were available. Treatment was received in the United States of America by all participants with HIV. Before DNA extraction, cryopreserved samples of about 0.9-11 million PBMC were thawed and then washed. At the time of the earliest PBMC sample, participants with HIV were aged between 23 and 54 years. Each participant contributed PBMC samples from 1-4 timepoints before ART initiation and 2-8 timepoints after ART initiation, with a median of 7 samples. For every participant, serial HIV viral load, CD4+ T-cell count, ART history and demographic data were obtained. Genomic DNA was extracted from unsorted PBMC with a Qiagen kit on a QIAcube, with processing performed in batches of 12 samples. The CDR3 has 15 amino acids, counting the end cysteine and phenylalanine. Left in the record is the CDR3 DNA by itself, 45 bases read in frame from the first base. V and J are truncated by 4 bases and 3 bases respectively, leaving an intervening sequence of 16 bases. The germline V gene provides CDR1 SGHRS and CDR2 YFSETQ.

Regarding this clone: Its antigen specificity is not known. Base-call qualities are not available, and no considerably larger clone is one nucleotide away.

The sample was unsorted PBMCs, taken 0.5 years before starting antiretroviral therapy. The chain couples TRBV5-1 to TRBJ1-2, with no confident D gene call. The clonotype comes from a man aged 35 to 55 with HIV. The nucleotide sequence is given as TGCGCCAGCAGCACCGGGTCTTCTCCTTACTATGGCTACACCTTC. Its translation reads: CASSTGSSPYYGYTF.